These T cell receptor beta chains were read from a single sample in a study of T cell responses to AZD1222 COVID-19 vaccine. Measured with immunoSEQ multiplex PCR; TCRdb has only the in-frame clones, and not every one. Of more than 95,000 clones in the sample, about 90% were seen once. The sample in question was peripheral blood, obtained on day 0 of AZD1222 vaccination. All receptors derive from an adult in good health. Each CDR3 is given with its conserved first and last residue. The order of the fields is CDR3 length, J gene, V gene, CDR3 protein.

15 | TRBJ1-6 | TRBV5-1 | CASSPLQGGNSPLHF
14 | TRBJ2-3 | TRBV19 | CASSALRDTDTQYF
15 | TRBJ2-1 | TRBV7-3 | CASSLLGSLNAEQFF
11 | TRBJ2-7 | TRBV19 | CATRGGYEQYF
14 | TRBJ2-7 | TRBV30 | CAWSVPRGLNEQYF
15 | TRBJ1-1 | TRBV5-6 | CASSRRGAMNTEAFF
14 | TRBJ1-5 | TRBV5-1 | CASSPTGNNQPQHF
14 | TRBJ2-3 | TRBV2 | CASSRDRSTDTQYF
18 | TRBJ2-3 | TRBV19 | CASSMGPSGYISTDTQYF
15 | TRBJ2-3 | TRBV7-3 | CASSYQAGGTDTQYF
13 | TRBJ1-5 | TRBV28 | CASSLGVGQPQHF
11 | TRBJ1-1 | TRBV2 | CASRLGTEAFF
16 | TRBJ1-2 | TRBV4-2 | CASSQDRMELVHGYTF
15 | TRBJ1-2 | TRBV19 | CASRRVSDSRYGYTF
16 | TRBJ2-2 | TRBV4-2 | CASSRTARLDTGELFF
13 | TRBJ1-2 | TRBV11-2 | CASSFNRNYGYTF
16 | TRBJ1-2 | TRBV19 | CASSSPPRTANYGYTF
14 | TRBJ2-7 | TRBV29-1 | CSVDFSGADYEQYF
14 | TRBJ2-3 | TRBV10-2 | CASKDRLSTDTQYF
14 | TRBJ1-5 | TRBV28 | CASSFLRPNQPQHF
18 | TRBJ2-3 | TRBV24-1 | CATSDKITSGGGTDTQYF
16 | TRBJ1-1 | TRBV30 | CAWSVMEGGLGLVAFF
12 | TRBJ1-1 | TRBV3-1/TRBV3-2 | CASSQVETEAFF
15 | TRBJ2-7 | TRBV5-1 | CASSLGAGDKYEQYF
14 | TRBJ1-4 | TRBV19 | CASSLLGTSEKLFF
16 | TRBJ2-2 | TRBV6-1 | CASSGLAGGQTGELFF
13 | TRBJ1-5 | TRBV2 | CASNGQSNQPQHF
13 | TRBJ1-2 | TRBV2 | CASSVQGRRGYTF
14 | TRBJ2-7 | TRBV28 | CASSLWGTNYEQYF
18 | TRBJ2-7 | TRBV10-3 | CAISRSGGATQNSYEQYF
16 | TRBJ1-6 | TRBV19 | CASSSTRRTEDSPLHF
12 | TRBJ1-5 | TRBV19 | CASSRQNQPQHF
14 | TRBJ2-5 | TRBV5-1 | CASSLTLAQETQYF
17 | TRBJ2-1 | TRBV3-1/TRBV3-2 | CASSHYNNPGLYNEQFF
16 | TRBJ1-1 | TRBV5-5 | CASSLYGQGYGTEAFF
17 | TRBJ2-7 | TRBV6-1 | CASSEGRQGPASVEQYF
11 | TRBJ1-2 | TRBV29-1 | CSVVGGDGYTF
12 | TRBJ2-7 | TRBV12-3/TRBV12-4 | CASSLVGSEQYF
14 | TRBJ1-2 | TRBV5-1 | CASSFEPSNYGYTF
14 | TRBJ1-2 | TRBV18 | CASSQGSSHYGYTF